The 15 T cell receptor beta chains below come from one sample, sequenced in a study of blood T cells in healthy people across ages (dated by TCRdb to 2014 to 2015). Libraries were constructed by 5' RACE. TCRdb records Illumina HiSeq 2500 as the sequencer. A second PCR of roughly 7 to 11 cycles was performed with a sample-barcoded 5' primer and a J-beta primer mix. TCRdb took the public reads, trimmed them with fastp at Q25, ran MiXCR for clone calling and kept in-frame beta chains. Each CDR3 protein gets just one entry, which takes the most common genes and DNA from the rows behind it. The table for this sample lists about 1.5 million distinct CDR3 sequences; less than 45% of them were counted only once. The ten largest clones take up just over 4% of the sample. Sample: blood. The receptors originated from a woman aged 18-29 years in good health.

This clonotype was found a few times. The V call is TRBV5-8, the J call TRBJ2-2; 7 bases are a match to TRBD1. Germline V lookup: CDR1 SGHTS, CDR2 YDEGEE. There are 15 residues in the CDR3. J gave up 1 base and V 5 bases, and 5 bases lay outside the gene matches. The CDR3 coding sequence is TGTGCCAGCAGATATCGACAGGGGAACACCGGGGAGCTGTTTTTT. Translation: CASRYRQGNTGELFF.

This chain joins TRBV4-1 and TRBJ2-7; 8 bases agree with TRBD1. The DNA end favors TRBJ2-5, so the J call may be wrong. The length of the CDR3 is 15 residues. Per germline, CDR1 MGHRA and CDR2 YSYEKL. As DNA, the CDR3 is TGCGCCAGCAGCCAAGAACAGGGGGTTGGGGAGACCCAGTACTTC. Its protein product is CASSQEQGVGETQYF.

This clonotype was recorded at least ten times. V gene TRBV20-1 combines with J gene TRBJ2-1; 12 bases are shared with TRBD2. Unmatched junction bases numbered 10, after V lost 6 bases and J lost 7 bases. Germline CDR1 DFQATT, CDR2 SNEGSKA (reference sequence). The CDR3 contains 15 residues. The CDR3 loop is CSAATSSGRGNEQFF. Written as DNA, the CDR3 is TGCAGTGCAGCTACGTCTAGCGGGAGGGGGAATGAGCAGTTCTTC.

This clonotype has a handful of counts. The rearrangement joins TRBV20-1 to TRBJ2-3; D is uncertain. Germline V CDR1 and CDR2: DFQATT, SNEGSKA (reference sequence). This CDR3 region has 15 residues. With 3 bases removed from V and 0 bases from J, the gap between germline ends came to 13 bases. DNA of the CDR3: TGCAGTGCTAGCTTCGGCGGACGAAGCACAGATACGCAGTATTTT. It translates to CSASFGGRSTDTQYF.

The table lists this clonotype with a count of one. This chain uses TRBV6-5 with TRBJ1-1; 8 bases line up with TRBD1. Germline V CDR1 and CDR2: MNHEY, SVGAGI. The length of the CDR3 is 15 residues. V lost 3 bases to trimming and J lost 5 bases; unmatched junction nucleotides: 8. CDR3 sequence reads: CASSYWQGAWTEAFF. CDR3 nucleotides: TGTGCCAGCAGTTATTGGCAGGGGGCTTGGACTGAAGCTTTCTTT.

This clonotype was found a few times. The chain links TRBV9 to TRBJ2-5; D gene unclear. The CDR3 runs 15 residues. The germline CDR1 and CDR2 sequences are SGDLS and YYNGEE. V was trimmed by 1 base and J by 1 base, leaving 11 bases between them. The CDR3 is CASSVLGSSQETQYF. Here the CDR3 DNA reads TGTGCCAGCAGCGTACTGGGGTCGAGCCAAGAGACCCAGTACTTC.

The rearrangement links TRBV7-9 to TRBJ1-4; D ambiguous. Per the germline V gene, CDR1 is SEHNR and CDR2 is FQNEAQ (reference sequence). Between the trimmed V and J ends, which lost 3 bases and 0 bases, there was a span of 8 bases. The length of the CDR3 is 15 residues. The CDR3 is CASSLERATNEKLFF. In nucleotides, the CDR3 is TGTGCCAGCAGCTTGGAGAGGGCAACTAATGAAAAACTGTTTTTT.

Details on this clonotype: One end of the junction fails to match germline, which may point to a read error. The chain has TRBV7-2 and TRBJ2-3; TRBD1 matches at 7 bases. The CDR3 loop spans 14 amino acids. The germline gives CDR1 SGHTA, CDR2 FQGNSA. The DNA of the CDR3 is TGTGCCAGCAGTTTAGGGGGCCCGGCAGATACGCAGTATTTT. This encodes CASSLGGPADTQYF.

V and J are TRBV27 and TRBJ2-5, with 9 bases lining up with TRBD2. Germline loops: CDR1 MNHEY, CDR2 SMNVEV (reference sequence). V gave up 5 bases and J gave up 0 bases; unmatched junction bases: 1. The CDR3 has 14 amino acids. CDR3 nucleotides: TGTGCCAGCAGTATAGCGGGAGACCAAGAGACCCAGTACTTC. It codes for CASSIAGDQETQYF.

The chain recombines TRBV7-2 with TRBJ2-7; maybe TRBD1 (6 bases). Germline loops: CDR1 SGHTA, CDR2 FQGNSA. The CDR3 is 15 residues long. The V end lost 4 bases, the J end lost 0 bases, and 13 bases lay between the germline ends. The CDR3 region has the DNA TGTGCCAGCAGCTACACAGGGATGGTCTCCTACGAGCAGTACTTC. Residues: CASSYTGMVSYEQYF.

The chain uses TRBV5-1 and TRBJ2-1; 14 nucleotides match TRBD2. The junction had 8 bases not matched to a gene; V was cut back by 3 bases and J by 9 bases. The CDR3 loop spans 16 amino acids. Looked up from germline, CDR1 is SGHRS and CDR2 is YFSETQ. The CDR3 DNA reads TGCGCCAGCAGCTACGGACTAGCGGGAGGTGTTGGTGAGCAGTTCTTC. Translated: CASSYGLAGGVGEQFF. The complete variable domain, with remaining parts taken from reference TRBV5-1 and TRBJ2-1, reads KAGVTQTPRYLIKTRGQQVTLSCSPISGHRSVSWYQQTPGQGLQFLFEYFSETQRNKGNFPGRFSGRQFSNSRSEMNVSTLELGDSALYLCASSYGLAGGVGEQFFGPGTRLTVL.

The V gene is TRBV7-2, the J gene TRBJ2-5; D gene ambiguous. This CDR3 has 15 amino acids. The V and J ends lost 2 bases and 5 bases respectively, with 15 bases between them. Germline CDR1 and CDR2: SGHTA and FQGNSA. The chain's CDR3 is CASSLSSLGSETQYF. In DNA form, the CDR3 reads TGTGCCAGCAGCTTATCTTCCTTGGGGTCTGAGACCCAGTACTTC. Full variable domain (outside the CDR3, taken from reference TRBV7-2 and TRBJ2-5): GAGVSQSPSNKVTEKGKDVELRCDPISGHTALYWYRQSLGQGLEFLIYFQGNSAPDKSGLPSDRFSAERTGGSVSTLTIQRTQQEDSAVYLCASSLSSLGSETQYFGPGTRLLVL.

With respect to this clonotype: Sequence at one end of the junction differs from germline and may be a read error. The CDR3 DNA is TGTGCCAGCAGTGTATCGATAGGGGCCTACGAGCAGTACTTC. It specifies CASSVSIGAYEQYF. This chain links TRBV27 with TRBJ2-7; a weak D match, TRBD1 (5 bases). The CDR3 is made up of 14 amino acids. Per the germline V gene, CDR1 is MNHEY and CDR2 is SMNVEV (reference sequence).

The sample holds many counts of this clonotype. This chain uses TRBV5-1 with TRBJ2-5; 9 nucleotides align to TRBD1. V lost 7 bases and J lost 11; bases outside the gene matches: 12. The CDR3 spans 13 residues. Germline assignment: CDR1 SGHRS and CDR2 YFSETQ. The CDR3 bases are TGCGCCAGCGCGGGACAGGGATACAATGAGCAGTACTTC. It codes for CASAGQGYNEQYF. The full variable domain, in which reference TRBV5-1 and TRBJ2-5 provide the parts outside the CDR3, is KAGVTQTPRYLIKTRGQQVTLSCSPISGHRSVSWYQQTPGQGLQFLFEYFSETQRNKGNFPGRFSGRQFSNSRSEMNVSTLELGDSALYLCASAGQGYNEQYFGPGTRLLVL.

The DNA of the CDR3 is TGTGCCAGCAGCCTCTTACTGGACGGGAGGAACACCGGGGAGCTGTTTTTT. Protein sequence: CASSLLLDGRNTGELFF. The chain joins TRBV12-3 or TRBV12-4 to TRBJ2-2; weak D call: TRBD2 (6 bases). The CDR3 extends over 17 amino acids. The germline V and J ends were trimmed by 6 bases and 1 base, with 18 bases remaining between them.